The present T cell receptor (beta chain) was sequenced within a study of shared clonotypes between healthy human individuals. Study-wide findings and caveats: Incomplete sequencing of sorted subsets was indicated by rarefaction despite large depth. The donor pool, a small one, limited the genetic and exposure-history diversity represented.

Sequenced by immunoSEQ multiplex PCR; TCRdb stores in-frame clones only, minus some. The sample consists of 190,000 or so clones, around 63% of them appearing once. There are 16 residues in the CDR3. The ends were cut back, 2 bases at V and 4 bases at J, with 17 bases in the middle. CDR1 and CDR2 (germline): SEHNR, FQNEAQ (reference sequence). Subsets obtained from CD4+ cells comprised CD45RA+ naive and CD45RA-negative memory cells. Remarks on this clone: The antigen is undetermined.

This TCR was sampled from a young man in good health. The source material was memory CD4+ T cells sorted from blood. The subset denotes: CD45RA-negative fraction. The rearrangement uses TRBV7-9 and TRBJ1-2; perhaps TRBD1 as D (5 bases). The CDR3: CASSLSGASGGYGYTF. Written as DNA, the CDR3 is TGTGCCAGCAGCTTAAGTGGGGCTTCCGGGGGCTATGGCTACACCTTC.